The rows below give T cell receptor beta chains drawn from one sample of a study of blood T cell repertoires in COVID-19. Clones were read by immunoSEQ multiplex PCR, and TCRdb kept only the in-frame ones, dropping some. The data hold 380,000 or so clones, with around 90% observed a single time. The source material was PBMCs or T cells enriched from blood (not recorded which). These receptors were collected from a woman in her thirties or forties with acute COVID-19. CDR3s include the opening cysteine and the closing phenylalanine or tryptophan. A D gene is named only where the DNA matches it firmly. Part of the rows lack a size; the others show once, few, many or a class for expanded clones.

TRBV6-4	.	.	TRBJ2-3	TGTGCCAGCAGTGACGGCAACACAGATACGCAGTATTTT	CASSDGNTDTQYF
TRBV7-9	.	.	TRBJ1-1	TGTGCCTTCCAAGGAGCAGGGGCGTTGACTGAAGCTTTCTTT	CAFQGAGALTEAFF
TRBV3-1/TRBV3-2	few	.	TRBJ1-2	TGTGCCAGCAGCAAAGGGGCAGGGGTTGGCGGCTACACCTTC	CASSKGAGVGGYTF
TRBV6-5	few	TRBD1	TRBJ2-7	TGTGCCAGCAGTTACTCCGGGACAGGGTTCTACGAGCAGTACTTC	CASSYSGTGFYEQYF
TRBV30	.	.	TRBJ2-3	TGTGCCTGGAAACGCCGTAGTACAGATACGCAGTATTTT	CAWKRRSTDTQYF
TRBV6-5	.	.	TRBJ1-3	TGTGCCAGCCGTCCCCCGCTAGGAAACACCATATATTTT	CASRPPLGNTIYF
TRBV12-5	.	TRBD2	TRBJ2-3	TGTGCTAGTGGTTTGGTAACTAGCGGGGGGGCCCATACGCAGTATTTT	CASGLVTSGGAHTQYF
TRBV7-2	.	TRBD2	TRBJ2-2	TGTGCCAGCAGTCTAACTAGCGGGGGGGCCGGGGAGCTGTTTTTT	CASSLTSGGAGELFF
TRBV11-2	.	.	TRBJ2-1	TGTGCCAGCAGCCCCGACGGTATCGGGGGCTACAATGAGCAGTTCTTC	CASSPDGIGGYNEQFF
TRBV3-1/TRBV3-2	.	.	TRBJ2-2	TGTGCCAGCAGCCGCGGGGCGCACACCGGGGAGCTGTTTTTT	CASSRGAHTGELFF
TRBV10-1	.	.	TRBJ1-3	TGCGCCAGCAGTGGAGGGTGGAACACCATATATTTT	CASSGGWNTIYF
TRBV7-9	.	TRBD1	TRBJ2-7	TGTGCCAGCAGCCCATGGGACAGGGGCATGGGGAGCTCCTACGAGCAGTACTTC	CASSPWDRGMGSSYEQYF
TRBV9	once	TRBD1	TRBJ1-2	TGTGCCAGCAGCCCACTGACAGGGGGGTATGGCTACACCTTC	CASSPLTGGYGYTF
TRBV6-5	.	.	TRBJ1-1	TGTGCCAGCAGTTCGGGGGTTCCCACTGAAGCTTTCTTT	CASSSGVPTEAFF
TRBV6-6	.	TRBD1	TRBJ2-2	TGTGCCAGCAGTTCGCCGGGACAGGACACCGGGGAGCTGTTTTTT	CASSSPGQDTGELFF
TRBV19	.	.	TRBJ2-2	TGTGCCAGTAGTCCTCAGGGTGGCGGGGAGCTGTTTTTT	CASSPQGGGELFF
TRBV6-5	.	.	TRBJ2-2	TGTGCCAGCAATCAGGGGGGATCCACCGGGGAGCTGTTTTTT	CASNQGGSTGELFF
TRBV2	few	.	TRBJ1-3	TGTGCCAGCAGTGAAAGACTGAGACTCGGAAACACCATATATTTT	CASSERLRLGNTIYF
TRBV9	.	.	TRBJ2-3	TGTGCCAGCAGCGTCTATTTCGATACGCAGTATTTT	CASSVYFDTQYF
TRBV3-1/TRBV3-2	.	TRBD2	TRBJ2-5	TGTGCCAGCAGCCCGGGACTAGCGGGGCAAGAGACCCAGTACTTC	CASSPGLAGQETQYF
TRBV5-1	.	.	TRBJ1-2	TGCGCCAGCAGCTTGGGGGAGGGGTCGGACGGCTACACCTTC	CASSLGEGSDGYTF
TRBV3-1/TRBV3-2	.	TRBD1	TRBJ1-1	TGTGCCAGCAGACCTACAGGGGGTAACACTGAAGCTTTCTTT	CASRPTGGNTEAFF
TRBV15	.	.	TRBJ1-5	TGTGCCACCAGCCGTTTTACAGGGAAGGAGCCCCAGCATTTT	CATSRFTGKEPQHF
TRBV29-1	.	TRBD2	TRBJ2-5	TGCAGCGCCCCTGGGACTAGCGGGGGCCGAGAGACCCAGTACTTC	CSAPGTSGGRETQYF
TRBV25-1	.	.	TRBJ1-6	TGTGCCAGCAGTGAAGGGCAGGGGAATTCACCCCTCCACTTT	CASSEGQGNSPLHF
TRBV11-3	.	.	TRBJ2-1	TGTGCCAGCAGCCCACAGGGTCCCCAAGGTGAGCAGTTCTTC	CASSPQGPQGEQFF
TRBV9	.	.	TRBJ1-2	TGTGCCAGCAGCGTTATGGAGGGCGTCGTTGGCTACACCTTC	CASSVMEGVVGYTF
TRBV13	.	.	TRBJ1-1	TGTGCCAGCCTTCGGGGGACCACTGAAGCTTTCTTT	CASLRGTTEAFF
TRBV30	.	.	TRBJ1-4	TGTGCTGGAGGGAAAGTAGGGAATGAAAAACTGTTTTTT	CAGGKVGNEKLFF